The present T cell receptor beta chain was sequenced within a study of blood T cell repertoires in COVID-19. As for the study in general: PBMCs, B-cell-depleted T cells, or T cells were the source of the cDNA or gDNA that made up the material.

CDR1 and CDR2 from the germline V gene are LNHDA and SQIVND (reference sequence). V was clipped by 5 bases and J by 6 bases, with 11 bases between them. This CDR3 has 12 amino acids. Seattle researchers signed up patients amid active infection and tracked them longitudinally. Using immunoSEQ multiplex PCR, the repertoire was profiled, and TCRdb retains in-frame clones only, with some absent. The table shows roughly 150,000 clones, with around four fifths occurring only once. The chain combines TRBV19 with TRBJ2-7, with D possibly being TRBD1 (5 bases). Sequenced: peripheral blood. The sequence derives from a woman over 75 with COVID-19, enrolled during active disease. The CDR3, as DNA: TGTGCCAGTAGTTCAGACAGATCCGAGCAGTACTTC. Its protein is CASSSDRSEQYF.